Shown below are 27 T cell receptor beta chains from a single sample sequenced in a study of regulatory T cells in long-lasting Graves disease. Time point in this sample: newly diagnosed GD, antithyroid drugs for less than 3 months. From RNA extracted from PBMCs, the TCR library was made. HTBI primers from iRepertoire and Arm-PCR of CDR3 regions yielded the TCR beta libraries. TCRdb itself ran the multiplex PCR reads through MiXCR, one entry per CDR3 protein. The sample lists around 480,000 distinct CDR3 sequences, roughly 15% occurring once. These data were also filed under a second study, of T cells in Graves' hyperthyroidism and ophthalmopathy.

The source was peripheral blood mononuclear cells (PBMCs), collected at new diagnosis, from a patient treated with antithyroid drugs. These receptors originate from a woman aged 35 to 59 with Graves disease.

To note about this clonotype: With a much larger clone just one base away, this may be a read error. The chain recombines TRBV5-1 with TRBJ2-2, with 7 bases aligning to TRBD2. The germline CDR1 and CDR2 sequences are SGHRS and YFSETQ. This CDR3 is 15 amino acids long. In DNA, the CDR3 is TGCGCCAGCAGCTTAAGAGCGGGGAACTCCGGGGAGCTGTTTTTT. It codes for CASSLRAGNSGELFF.

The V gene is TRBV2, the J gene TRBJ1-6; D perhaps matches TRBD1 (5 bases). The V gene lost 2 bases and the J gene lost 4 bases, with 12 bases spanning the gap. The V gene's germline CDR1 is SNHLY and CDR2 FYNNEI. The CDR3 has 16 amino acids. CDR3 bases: TGTGCCAGCAGTGAACGGGCGGGACGTTATAATTCACCCCTCCACTTT. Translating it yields CASSERAGRYNSPLHF.

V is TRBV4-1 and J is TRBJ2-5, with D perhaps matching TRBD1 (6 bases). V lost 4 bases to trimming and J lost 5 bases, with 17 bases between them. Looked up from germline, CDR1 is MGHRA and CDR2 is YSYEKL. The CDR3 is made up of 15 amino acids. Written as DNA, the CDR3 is TGCGCCAGCAGCCCGACATCAGGGGTACTTGAGACCCAGTACTTC. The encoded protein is CASSPTSGVLETQYF.

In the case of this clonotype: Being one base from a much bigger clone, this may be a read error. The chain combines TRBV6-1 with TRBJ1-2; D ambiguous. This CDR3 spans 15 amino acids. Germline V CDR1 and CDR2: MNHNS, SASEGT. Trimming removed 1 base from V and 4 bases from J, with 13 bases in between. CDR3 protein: CASSEGTVSSYGYTF. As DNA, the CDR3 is TGTGCCAGCAGTGAAGGAACCGTCTCTAGCTATGGCTACACCTTC.

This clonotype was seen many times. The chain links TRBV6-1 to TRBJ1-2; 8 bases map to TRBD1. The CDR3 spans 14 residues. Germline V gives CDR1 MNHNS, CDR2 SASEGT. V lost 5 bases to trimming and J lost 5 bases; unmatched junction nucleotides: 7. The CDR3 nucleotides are TGTGCCAGCAGTCGTGGACAGGGAGTATATGGCTACACCTTC. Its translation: CASSRGQGVYGYTF.

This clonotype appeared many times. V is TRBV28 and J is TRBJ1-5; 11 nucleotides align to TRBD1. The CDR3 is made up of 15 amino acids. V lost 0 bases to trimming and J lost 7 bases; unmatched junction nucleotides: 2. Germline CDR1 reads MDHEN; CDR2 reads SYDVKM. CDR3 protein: CASSLWGQGGQPQHF. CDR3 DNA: TGTGCCAGCAGTTTATGGGGACAGGGGGGCCAGCCCCAGCATTTT.

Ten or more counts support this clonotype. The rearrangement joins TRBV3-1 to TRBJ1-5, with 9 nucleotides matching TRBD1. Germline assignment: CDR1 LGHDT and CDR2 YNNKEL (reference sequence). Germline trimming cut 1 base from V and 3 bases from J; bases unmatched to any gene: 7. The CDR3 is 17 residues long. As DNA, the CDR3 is TGTGCCAGCAGCCAAGCTGGACAGGGGTTGGACAATCAGCCCCAGCATTTT. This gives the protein CASSQAGQGLDNQPQHF.

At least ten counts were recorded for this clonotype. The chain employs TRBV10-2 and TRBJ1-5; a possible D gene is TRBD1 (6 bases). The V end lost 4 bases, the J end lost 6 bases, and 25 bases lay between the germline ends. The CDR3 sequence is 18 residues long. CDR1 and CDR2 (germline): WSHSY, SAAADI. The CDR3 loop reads CASSGTDYLRQRSQPQHF. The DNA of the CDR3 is TGCGCCAGCAGTGGGACAGACTATCTAAGGCAGCGCAGTCAGCCCCAGCATTTT.

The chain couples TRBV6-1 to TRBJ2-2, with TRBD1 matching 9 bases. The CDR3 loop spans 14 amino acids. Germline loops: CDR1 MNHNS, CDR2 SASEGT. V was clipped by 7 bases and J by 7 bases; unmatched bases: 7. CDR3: CASTEGQGSGELFF. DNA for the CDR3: TGTGCCAGCACCGAAGGACAGGGGAGCGGGGAGCTGTTTTTT.

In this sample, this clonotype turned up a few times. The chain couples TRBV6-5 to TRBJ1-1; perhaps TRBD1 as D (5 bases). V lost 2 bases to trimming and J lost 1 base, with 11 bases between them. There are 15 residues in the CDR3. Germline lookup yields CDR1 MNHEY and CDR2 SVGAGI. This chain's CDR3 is CASSYGGEANTEAFF. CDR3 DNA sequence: TGTGCCAGCAGTTACGGGGGGGAAGCGAACACTGAAGCTTTCTTT.

CDR3 DNA sequence: TGTGCCAGCACCCCCCACGGGAGCTCCTACAATGAGCAGTTCTTC. Its protein is CASTPHGSSYNEQFF. The chain joins TRBV28 to TRBJ2-1; maybe TRBD2 (6 bases). The CDR3 has 15 amino acids. Germline loops: CDR1 MDHEN, CDR2 SYDVKM. Deletions cut 7 bases from V and 0 bases from J, with 13 bases between. Based on the CDR3 plus reference TRBV28 and TRBJ2-1, the full variable domain is DVKVTQSSRYLVKRTGEKVFLECVQDMDHENMFWYRQDPGLGLRLIYFSYDVKMKEKGDIPEGYSVSREKKERFSLILESASTNQTSMYLCASTPHGSSYNEQFFGPGTRLTVL.

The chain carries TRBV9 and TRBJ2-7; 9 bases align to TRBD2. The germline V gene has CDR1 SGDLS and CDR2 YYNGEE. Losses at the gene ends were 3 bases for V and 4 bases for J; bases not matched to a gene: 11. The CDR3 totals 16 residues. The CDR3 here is CASSEREASGVYEQYF. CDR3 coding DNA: TGTGCCAGCAGCGAACGGGAGGCTAGCGGGGTGTACGAGCAGTACTTC. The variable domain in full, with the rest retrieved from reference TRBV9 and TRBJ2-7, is DSGVTQTPKHLITATGQRVTLRCSPRSGDLSVYWYQQSLDQGLQFLIQYYNGEERAKGNILERFSAQQFPDLHSELNLSSLELGDSALYFCASSEREASGVYEQYFGPGTRLTVT.

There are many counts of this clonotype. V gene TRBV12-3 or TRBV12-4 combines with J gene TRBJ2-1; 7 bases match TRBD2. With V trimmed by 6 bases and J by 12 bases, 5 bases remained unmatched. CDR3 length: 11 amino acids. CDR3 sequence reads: CASSRQRGQFF. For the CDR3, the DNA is TGTGCCAGCAGCCGACAGCGGGGGCAGTTCTTC.

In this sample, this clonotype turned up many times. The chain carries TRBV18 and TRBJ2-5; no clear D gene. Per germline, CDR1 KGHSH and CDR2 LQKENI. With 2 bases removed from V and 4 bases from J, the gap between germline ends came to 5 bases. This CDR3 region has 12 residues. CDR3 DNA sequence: TGTGCCAGCTCACCAAAAGTAGAGACCCAGTACTTC. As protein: CASSPKVETQYF.

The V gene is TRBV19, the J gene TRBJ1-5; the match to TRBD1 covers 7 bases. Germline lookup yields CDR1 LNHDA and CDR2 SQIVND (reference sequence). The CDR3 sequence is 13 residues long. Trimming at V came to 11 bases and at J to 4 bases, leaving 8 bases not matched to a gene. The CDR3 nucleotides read TGTGCCGGGGGAAGGGACAGAAATCAGCCCCAGCATTTT. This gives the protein CAGGRDRNQPQHF.

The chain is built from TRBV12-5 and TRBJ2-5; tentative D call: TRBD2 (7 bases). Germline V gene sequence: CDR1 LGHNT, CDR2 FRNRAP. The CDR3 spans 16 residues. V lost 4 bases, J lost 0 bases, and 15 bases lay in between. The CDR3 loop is CASGSVGGGYQETQYF. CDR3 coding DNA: TGTGCTAGTGGTTCGGTAGGGGGGGGGTACCAAGAGACCCAGTACTTC.

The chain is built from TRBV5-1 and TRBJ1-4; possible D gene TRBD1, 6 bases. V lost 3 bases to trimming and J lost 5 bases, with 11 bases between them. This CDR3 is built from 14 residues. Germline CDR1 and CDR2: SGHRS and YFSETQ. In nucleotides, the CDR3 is TGCGCCAGCAGCTCGGGACAAGTCAATGAAAAACTGTTTTTT. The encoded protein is CASSSGQVNEKLFF.

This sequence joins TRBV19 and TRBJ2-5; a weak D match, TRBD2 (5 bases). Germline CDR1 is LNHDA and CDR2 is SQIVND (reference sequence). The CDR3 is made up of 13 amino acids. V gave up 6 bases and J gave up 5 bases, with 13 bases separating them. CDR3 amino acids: CASSPSLAETQYF. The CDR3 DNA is TGTGCCAGTAGCCCGTCTTTAGCGGAGACCCAGTACTTC. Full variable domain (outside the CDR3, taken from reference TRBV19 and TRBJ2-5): DGGITQSPKYLFRKEGQNVTLSCEQNLNHDAMYWYRQDPGQGLRLIYYSQIVNDFQKGDIAEGYSVSREKKESFPLTVTSAQKNPTAFYLCASSPSLAETQYFGPGTRLLVL.

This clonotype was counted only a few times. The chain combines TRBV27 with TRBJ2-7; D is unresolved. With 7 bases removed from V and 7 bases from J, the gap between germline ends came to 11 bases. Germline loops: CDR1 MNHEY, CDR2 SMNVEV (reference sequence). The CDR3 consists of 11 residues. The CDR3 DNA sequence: TGTGCCAGCATACTCGGCAGGGAGCAGTACTTC. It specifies CASILGREQYF.

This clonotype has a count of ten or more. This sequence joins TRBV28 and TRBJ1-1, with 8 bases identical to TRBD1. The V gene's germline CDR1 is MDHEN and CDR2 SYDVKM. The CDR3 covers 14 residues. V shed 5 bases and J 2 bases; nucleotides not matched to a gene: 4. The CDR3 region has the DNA TGTGCCAGCAGTCCCCAGGGGGCTAACACTGAAGCTTTCTTT. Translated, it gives CASSPQGANTEAFF. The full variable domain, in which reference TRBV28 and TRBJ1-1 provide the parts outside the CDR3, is DVKVTQSSRYLVKRTGEKVFLECVQDMDHENMFWYRQDPGLGLRLIYFSYDVKMKEKGDIPEGYSVSREKKERFSLILESASTNQTSMYLCASSPQGANTEAFFGQGTRLTVV.

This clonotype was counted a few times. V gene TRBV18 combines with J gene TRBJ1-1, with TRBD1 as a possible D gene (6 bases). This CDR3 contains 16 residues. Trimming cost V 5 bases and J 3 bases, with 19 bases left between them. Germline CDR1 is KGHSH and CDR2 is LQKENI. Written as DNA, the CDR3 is TGTGCCAGCTCAAGCAGACAGGCGTCGGGGCACACTGAAGCTTTCTTT. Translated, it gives CASSSRQASGHTEAFF.

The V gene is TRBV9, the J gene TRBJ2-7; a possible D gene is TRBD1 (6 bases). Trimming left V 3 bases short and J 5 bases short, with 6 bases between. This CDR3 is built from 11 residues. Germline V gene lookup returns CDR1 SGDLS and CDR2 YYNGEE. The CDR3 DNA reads TGTGCCAGCAGCGCAGGGGACGAGCAGTACTTC. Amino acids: CASSAGDEQYF.

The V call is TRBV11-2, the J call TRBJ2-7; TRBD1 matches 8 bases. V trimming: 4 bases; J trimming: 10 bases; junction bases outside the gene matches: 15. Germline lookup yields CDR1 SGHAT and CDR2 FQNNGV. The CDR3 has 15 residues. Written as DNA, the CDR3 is TGTGCCAGCAGCTCAACTAAGGACAGGGACTTCTACCAGTACTTC. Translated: CASSSTKDRDFYQYF. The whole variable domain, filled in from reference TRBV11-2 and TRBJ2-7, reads EAGVAQSPRYKIIEKRQSVAFWCNPISGHATLYWYQQILGQGPKLLIQFQNNGVVDDSQLPKDRFSAERLKGVDSTLKIQPAKLEDSAVYLCASSSTKDRDFYQYFGPGTRLTVT.

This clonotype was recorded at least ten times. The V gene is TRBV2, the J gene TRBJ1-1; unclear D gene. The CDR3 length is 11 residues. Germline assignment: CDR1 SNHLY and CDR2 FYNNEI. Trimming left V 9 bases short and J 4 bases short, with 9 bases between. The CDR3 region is CARQESTEAFF. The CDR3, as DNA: TGTGCCAGGCAGGAATCCACTGAAGCTTTCTTT. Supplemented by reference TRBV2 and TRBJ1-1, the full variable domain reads EPEVTQTPSHQVTQMGQEVILRCVPISNHLYFYWYRQILGQKVEFLVSFYNNEISEKSEIFDDQFSVERPDGSNFTLKIRSTKLEDSAMYFCARQESTEAFFGQGTRLTVV.

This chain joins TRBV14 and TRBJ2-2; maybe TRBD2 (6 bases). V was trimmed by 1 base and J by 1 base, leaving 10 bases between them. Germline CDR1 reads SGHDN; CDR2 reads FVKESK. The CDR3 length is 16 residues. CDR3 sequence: CASSQVGRENTGELFF. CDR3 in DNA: TGTGCCAGCAGCCAAGTGGGGCGGGAGAACACCGGGGAGCTGTTTTTT. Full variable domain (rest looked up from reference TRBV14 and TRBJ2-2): EAGVTQFPSHSVIEKGQTVTLRCDPISGHDNLYWYRRVMGKEIKFLLHFVKESKQDESGMPNNRFLAERTGGTYSTLKVQPAELEDSGVYFCASSQVGRENTGELFFGEGSRLTVL.

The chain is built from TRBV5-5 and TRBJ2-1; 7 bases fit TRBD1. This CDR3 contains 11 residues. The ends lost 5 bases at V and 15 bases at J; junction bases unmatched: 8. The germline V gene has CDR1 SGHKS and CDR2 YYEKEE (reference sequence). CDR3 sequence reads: CASRKNRGMFF. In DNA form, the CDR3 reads TGTGCCAGCAGAAAGAACAGGGGTATGTTCTTC. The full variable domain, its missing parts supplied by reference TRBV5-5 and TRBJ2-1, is DAGVTQSPTHLIKTRGQQVTLRCSPISGHKSVSWYQQVLGQGPQFIFQYYEKEERGRGNFPDRFSARQFPNYSSELNVNALLLGDSALYLCASRKNRGMFFGPGTRLTVL.

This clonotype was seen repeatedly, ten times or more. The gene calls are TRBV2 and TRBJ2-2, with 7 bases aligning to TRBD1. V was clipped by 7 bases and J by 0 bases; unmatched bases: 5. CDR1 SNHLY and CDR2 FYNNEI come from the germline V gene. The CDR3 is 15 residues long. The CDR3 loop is CASNIGQANTGELFF. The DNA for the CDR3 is TGTGCCAGCAATATAGGACAGGCGAACACCGGGGAGCTGTTTTTT. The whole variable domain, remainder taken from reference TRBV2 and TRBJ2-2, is EPEVTQTPSHQVTQMGQEVILRCVPISNHLYFYWYRQILGQKVEFLVSFYNNEISEKSEIFDDQFSVERPDGSNFTLKIRSTKLEDSAMYFCASNIGQANTGELFFGEGSRLTVL.